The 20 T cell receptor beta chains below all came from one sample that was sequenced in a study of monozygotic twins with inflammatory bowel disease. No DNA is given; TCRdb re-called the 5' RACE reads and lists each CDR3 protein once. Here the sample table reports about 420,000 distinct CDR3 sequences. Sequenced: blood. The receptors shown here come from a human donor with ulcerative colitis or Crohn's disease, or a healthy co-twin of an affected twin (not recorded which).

CDR3 amino acids: CASSRGQGPGETQYF. V and J are TRBV5-1 and TRBJ2-5; TCRdb lists TRBD1, though no DNA is available to test this call. The CDR3 is 15 residues long. Per germline, CDR1 SGHRS and CDR2 YFSETQ.

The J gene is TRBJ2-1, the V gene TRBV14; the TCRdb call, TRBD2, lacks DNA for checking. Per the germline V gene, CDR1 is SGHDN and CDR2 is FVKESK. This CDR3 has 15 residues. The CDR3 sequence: CASSTRLVLSNEQFF.

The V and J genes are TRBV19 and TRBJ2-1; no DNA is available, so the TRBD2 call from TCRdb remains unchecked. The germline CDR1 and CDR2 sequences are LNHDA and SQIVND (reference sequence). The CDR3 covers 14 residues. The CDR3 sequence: CASSPPRQYNEQFF.

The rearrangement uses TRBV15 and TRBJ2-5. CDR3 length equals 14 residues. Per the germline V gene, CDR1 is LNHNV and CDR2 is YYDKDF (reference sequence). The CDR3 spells CATSRAAVKETQYF.

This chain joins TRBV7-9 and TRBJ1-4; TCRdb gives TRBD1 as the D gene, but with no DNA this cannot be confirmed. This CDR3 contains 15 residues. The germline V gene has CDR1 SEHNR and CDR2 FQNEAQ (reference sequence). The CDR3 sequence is CASSFLRQGGEKLFF.

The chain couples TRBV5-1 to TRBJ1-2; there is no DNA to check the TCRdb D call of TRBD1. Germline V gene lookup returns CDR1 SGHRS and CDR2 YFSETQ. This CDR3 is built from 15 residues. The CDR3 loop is CASSWTGTGGYGYTF.

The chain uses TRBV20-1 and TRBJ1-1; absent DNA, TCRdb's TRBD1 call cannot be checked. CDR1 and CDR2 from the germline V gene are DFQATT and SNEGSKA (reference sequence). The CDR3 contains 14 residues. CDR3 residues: CSAPAGGQGTEAFF.

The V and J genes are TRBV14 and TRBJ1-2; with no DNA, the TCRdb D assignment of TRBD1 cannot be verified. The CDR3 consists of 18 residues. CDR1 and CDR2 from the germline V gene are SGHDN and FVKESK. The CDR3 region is CASSPGPGTRIRGYGYTF.

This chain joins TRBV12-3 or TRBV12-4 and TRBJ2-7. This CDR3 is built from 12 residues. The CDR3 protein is CASSLWYYEQYF.

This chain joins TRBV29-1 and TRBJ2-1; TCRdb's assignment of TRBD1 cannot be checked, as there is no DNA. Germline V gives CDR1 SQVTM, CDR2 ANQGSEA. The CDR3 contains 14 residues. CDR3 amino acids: CSVEGQGARNEQFF.

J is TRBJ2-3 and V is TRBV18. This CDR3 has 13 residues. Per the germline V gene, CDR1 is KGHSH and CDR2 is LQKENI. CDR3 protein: CASSPAGVDTQYF.

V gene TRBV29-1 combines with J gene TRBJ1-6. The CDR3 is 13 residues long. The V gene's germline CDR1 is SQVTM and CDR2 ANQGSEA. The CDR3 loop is CSVQDTYNSPLHF. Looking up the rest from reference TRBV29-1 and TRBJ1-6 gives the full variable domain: SAVISQKPSRDICQRGTSLTIQCQVDSQVTMMFWYRQQPGQSLTLIATANQGSEATYESGFVIDKFPISRPNLTFSTLTVSNMSPEDSSIYLCSVQDTYNSPLHFGNGTRLTVT.

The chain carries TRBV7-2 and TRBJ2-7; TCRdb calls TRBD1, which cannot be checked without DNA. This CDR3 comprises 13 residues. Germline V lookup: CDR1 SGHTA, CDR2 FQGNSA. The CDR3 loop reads CASSSRGSYEQYF.

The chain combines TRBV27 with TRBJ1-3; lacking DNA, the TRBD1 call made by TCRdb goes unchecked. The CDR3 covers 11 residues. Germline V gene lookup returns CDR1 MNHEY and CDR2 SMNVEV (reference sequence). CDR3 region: CASFRRGPDPF.

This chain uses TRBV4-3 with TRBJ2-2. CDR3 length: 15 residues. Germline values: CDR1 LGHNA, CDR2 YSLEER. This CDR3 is CASSQASLGFGELFF.

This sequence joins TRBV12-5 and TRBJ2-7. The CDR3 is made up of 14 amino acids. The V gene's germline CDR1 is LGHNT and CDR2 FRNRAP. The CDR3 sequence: CASGASVASYEQYF.

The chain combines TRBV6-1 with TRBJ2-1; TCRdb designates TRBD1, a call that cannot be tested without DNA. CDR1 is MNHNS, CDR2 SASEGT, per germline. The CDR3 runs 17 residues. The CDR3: CASSTPSERGSPNEQFF.

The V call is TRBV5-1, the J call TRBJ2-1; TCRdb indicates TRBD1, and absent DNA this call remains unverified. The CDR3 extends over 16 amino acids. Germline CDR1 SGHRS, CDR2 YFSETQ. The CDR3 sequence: CASRPTGTMRRNEQFF.

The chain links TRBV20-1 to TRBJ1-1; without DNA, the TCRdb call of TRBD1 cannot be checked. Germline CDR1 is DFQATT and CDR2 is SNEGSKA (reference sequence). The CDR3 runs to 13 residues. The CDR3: CRALDRRNTEAFF.

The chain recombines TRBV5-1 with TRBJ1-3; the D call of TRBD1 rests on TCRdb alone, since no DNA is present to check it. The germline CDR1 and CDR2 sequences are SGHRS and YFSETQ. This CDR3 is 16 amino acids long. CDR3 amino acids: CASSRRGRDSGNTIYF. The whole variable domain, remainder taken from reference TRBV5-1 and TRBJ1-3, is KAGVTQTPRYLIKTRGQQVTLSCSPISGHRSVSWYQQTPGQGLQFLFEYFSETQRNKGNFPGRFSGRQFSNSRSEMNVSTLELGDSALYLCASSRRGRDSGNTIYFGEGSWLTVV.